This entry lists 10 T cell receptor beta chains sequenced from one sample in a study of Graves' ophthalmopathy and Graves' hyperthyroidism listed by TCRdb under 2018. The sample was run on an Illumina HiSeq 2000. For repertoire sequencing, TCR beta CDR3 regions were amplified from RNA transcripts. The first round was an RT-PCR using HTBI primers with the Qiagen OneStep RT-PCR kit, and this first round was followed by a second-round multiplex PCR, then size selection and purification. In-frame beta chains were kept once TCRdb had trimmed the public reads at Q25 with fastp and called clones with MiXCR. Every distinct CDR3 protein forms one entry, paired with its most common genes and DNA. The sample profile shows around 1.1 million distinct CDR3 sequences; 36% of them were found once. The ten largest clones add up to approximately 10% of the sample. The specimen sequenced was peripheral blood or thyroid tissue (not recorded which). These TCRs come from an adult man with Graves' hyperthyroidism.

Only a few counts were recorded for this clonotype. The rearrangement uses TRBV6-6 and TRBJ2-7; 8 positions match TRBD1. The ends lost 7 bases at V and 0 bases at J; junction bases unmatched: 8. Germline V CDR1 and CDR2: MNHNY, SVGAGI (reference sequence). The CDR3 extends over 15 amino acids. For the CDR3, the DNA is TGTGCCAGCAAAAATTACAGGGGGAGCTCCTACGAGCAGTACTTC. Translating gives CASKNYRGSSYEQYF.

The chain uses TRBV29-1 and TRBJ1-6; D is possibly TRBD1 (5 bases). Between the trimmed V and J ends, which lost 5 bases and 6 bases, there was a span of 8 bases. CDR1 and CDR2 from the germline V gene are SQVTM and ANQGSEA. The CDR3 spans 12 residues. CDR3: CSVSGGNSPLHF. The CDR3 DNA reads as TGCAGCGTTTCCGGGGGTAATTCACCCCTCCACTTT.

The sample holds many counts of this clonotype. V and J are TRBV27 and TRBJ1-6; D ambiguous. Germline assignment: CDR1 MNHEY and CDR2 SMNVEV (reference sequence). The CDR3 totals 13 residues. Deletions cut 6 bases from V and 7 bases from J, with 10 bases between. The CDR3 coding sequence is TGTGCCAGCAGAGCAGGCGGGAATTCACCCCTCCACTTT. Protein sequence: CASRAGGNSPLHF.

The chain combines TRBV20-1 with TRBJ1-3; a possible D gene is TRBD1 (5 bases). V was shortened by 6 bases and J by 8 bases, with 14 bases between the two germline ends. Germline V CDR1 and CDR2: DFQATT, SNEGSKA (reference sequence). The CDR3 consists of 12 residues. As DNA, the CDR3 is TGCAGTGCCGATCACACGGGACACACCATATATTTT. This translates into CSADHTGHTIYF.

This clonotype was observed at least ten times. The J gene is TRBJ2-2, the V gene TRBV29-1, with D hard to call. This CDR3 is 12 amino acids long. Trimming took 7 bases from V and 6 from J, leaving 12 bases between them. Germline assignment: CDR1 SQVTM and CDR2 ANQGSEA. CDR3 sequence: CSAVSPAGELFF. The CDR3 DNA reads TGCAGCGCAGTCTCCCCTGCCGGGGAGCTGTTTTTT.

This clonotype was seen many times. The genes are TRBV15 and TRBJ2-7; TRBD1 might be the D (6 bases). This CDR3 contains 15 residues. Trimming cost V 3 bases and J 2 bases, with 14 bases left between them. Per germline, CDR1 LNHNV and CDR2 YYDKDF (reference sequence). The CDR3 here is CATSSGGQRAYEQYF. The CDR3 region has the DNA TGTGCCACCAGCAGCGGAGGACAGAGGGCCTACGAGCAGTACTTC.

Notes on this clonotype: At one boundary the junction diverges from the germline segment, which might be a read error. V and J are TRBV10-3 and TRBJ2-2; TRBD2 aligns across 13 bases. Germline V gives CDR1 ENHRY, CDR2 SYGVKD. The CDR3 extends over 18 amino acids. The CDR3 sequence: CASSRLGTSGTYTGELFF. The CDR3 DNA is TGTGCCAGCAGTAGACTAGGGACTAGCGGGACGTACACCGGGGAGCTGTTTTTT.

The CDR3 region is CASSVRGLADTGELFF. In DNA, the CDR3 is TGTGCCAGCAGCGTAAGGGGACTAGCGGACACCGGGGAGCTGTTTTTT. The chain combines TRBV9 with TRBJ2-2; 11 bases align to TRBD2. CDR1 SGDLS and CDR2 YYNGEE come from the germline V gene. The CDR3 spans 16 residues. The ends lost 1 base at V and 3 bases at J; junction bases unmatched: 2.

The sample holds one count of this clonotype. The CDR3 nucleotides are TGTGCCAGCTCACCGGTGGGACAGCCTAATGAAAAACTGTTTTTT. This translates into CASSPVGQPNEKLFF. The rearrangement links TRBV18 to TRBJ1-4, with 7 bases aligning to TRBD1. The germline V gene has CDR1 KGHSH and CDR2 LQKENI. The CDR3 contains 15 residues. Trimming at V came to 3 bases and at J to 3 bases, leaving 4 bases not matched to a gene.

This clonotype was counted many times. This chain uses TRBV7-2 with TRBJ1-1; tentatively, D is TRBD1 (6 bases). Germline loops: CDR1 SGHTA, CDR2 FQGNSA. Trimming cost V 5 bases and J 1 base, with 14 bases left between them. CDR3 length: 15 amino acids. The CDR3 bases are TGTGCCAGCAGCACTACCGGGGGGGCGAACACTGAAGCTTTCTTT. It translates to CASSTTGGANTEAFF.